The clone carrying this TCR beta chain was observed at least ten times. Sample treatment: PENTA 11 planned treatment interruption arm or continuous ART arm. The sample comes from a study of HIV-infected children after antiretroviral therapy interruption. Study summary: Four children interrupted treatment; four stayed on continuous treatment. EBV and CMV exposure was recorded in most children. Interruption-arm samples span weeks 0, 12, interruption end (24 or 48), and about 3 years post-study.

Unique molecular identifiers were included in an RNA-based 3' RACE TCR library. From the 3' RACE reads, TCRdb called clonotypes with MiXCR, one entry per CDR3 protein. The data show 70,000 to 90,000 distinct CDR3 sequences, about 7.2% seen once. Germline V gives CDR1 MNHNS, CDR2 SASEGT. CDR3 size: 12 residues. Trimming cost V 7 bases and J 1 base, with 7 bases left between them. This receptor was taken from a pool of human donors with HIV. The chain has TRBV6-1 and TRBJ1-1; D gene unclear. The specimen comprised CD45RA+ CD4+ T cells from PBMCs, pooled from several time points, sampled from a donor given antiretroviral therapy, either interrupted or continuous. Described subset: naive CD4+ CD45RA+ CD45RO- T cells. The CDR3 loop reads CASNLWNTEAFF. CDR3 in DNA: TGTGCCAGCAACCTTTGGAACACTGAAGCTTTCTTT.